This T cell receptor beta chain was identified in a study of blood T cell repertoires in COVID-19. Study information: Sites across the United States, Italy and Spain contributed samples from acute and convalescent COVID-19. PBMCs, B-cell-depleted T cells, or T cells provided the cDNA or gDNA that made up the material.

Original processing notes: By means of reference gene primer amplification, nucleated cell counts were estimated. Profiled with immunoSEQ multiplex PCR; TCRdb holds only in-frame clones, not every one. Clone size and the V and J calls come from that table; the DNA yielded D and trimming. The sample lists around 64,000 clones, about 81% occurring once. The CDR3 is made up of 17 amino acids. Trimming took 3 bases from V and 2 from J; bases not matched to a gene: 11. Germline V gives CDR1 MNHNS, CDR2 SASEGT. This TCR was recovered from a human donor in a cohort sampled during active COVID-19. The chain links TRBV6-1 to TRBJ2-3, with 7 bases that match TRBD1. The sample taken for sequencing was peripheral blood. CDR3 coding DNA: TGTGCCAGCAGTGAGCAACAGGGGACCCGAATCACAGATACGCAGTATTTT. Translated, it gives CASSEQQGTRITDTQYF.